The 11 T cell receptor beta chains below were found in one sample sequenced in a study of cytomegalovirus exposure and HLA in healthy donors. Profiling relied on immunoSEQ multiplex PCR, and the TCRdb table lists in-frame clones only, not all of them. The sample records about 280,000 clones, roughly 90% being singletons. The specimen sequenced was PBMCs. The source is a woman between 18 and 30 years old in good health and CMV-seronegative.

The chain has TRBV6-5 and TRBJ1-4; 7 nucleotides align to TRBD1. The ends lost 5 bases at V and 10 bases at J; junction bases unmatched: 13. Germline CDR1 is MNHEY and CDR2 is SVGAGI. The CDR3 is 15 residues long. CDR3 nucleotide sequence: TGTGCCAGCAGTCCACTGGGACAGCCTGTCGTAAAACTGTTTTTT. Encoded protein: CASSPLGQPVVKLFF.

This chain uses TRBV7-8 with TRBJ2-5, with 7 positions matching TRBD2. The V gene's germline CDR1 is SGHVS and CDR2 FQNEAQ. V lost 5 bases and J lost 11; bases outside the gene matches: 11. This CDR3 has 13 residues. CDR3 bases: TGTGCCAGCAGCACCACAGCGGGGCGCCAACAGTACTTC. It encodes CASSTTAGRQQYF.

This chain uses TRBV7-3 with TRBJ2-7; weak D call: TRBD2 (5 bases). In germline, CDR1 is SGHTA, CDR2 FQGTGA. The CDR3 is 15 amino acids. Trimming shortened V by 4 bases and J by 3 bases, and 16 bases separated the two germline ends. CDR3 residues: CASSSSGGLNYEQYF. CDR3 bases: TGTGCCAGCAGCTCGTCGGGCGGGCTAAACTACGAGCAGTACTTC.

The V gene is TRBV7-2, the J gene TRBJ2-7; 7 nucleotides match TRBD1. V gave up 2 bases and J gave up 3 bases; unmatched junction bases: 4. The CDR3 is 14 residues long. CDR1 and CDR2 (germline): SGHTA, FQGNSA. In nucleotides, the CDR3 is TGTGCCAGCAGCTTAAGACAGGGAGACTACGAGCAGTACTTC. Protein sequence: CASSLRQGDYEQYF.

This clone was counted once. The rearrangement links TRBV5-1 to TRBJ2-2, with 8 bases that match TRBD2. V trimming: 4 bases; J trimming: 4 bases; junction bases outside the gene matches: 6. Germline V gene data show CDR1 as SGHRS and CDR2 as YFSETQ. This CDR3 spans 15 amino acids. DNA for the CDR3: TGCGCCAGCAGCGGAAGCGGGAGTACCACCGGGGAGCTGTTTTTT. Its translation is CASSGSGSTTGELFF.

The gene calls are TRBV21-1 and TRBJ2-1; TRBD2, the D gene given by the table, was not confirmed from the DNA. TRBV21-1 is labeled a pseudogene. The CDR3 is 14 residues long. CDR3 nucleotide sequence: TGTGCCAGCACTTATTACGGGGATTACAATGAGCAGTTCTTC. It translates to CASTYYGDYNEQFF.

The chain carries TRBV23-1 and TRBJ2-3; a possible D gene is TRBD1 (5 bases). TRBV23-1 is an ORF for which the function is uncertain. V was trimmed by 0 bases and J by 3 bases, leaving 22 bases between them. The CDR3 contains 19 residues. CDR3 in DNA: TGCGCCAGCAGTCAATCGGGTCAGGGTGAGGATAGATGTACAGATACGCAGTATTTT. Translating gives CASSQSGQGEDRCTDTQYF.

This chain joins TRBV11-2 and TRBJ1-2; no clear D. The V end was cut by 1 base, the J end by 1 base, with 4 bases between. Per germline, CDR1 SGHAT and CDR2 FQNNGV. The CDR3 contains 13 residues. DNA for the CDR3: TGTGCCAGCAGCTTAGGCAGTAACTATGGCTACACCTTC. This translates into CASSLGSNYGYTF. Variable domain in full (rest from reference TRBV11-2 and TRBJ1-2): EAGVAQSPRYKIIEKRQSVAFWCNPISGHATLYWYQQILGQGPKLLIQFQNNGVVDDSQLPKDRFSAERLKGVDSTLKIQPAKLEDSAVYLCASSLGSNYGYTFGSGTRLTVV.

This sequence joins TRBV19 and TRBJ2-7; 7 nucleotides align to TRBD1. V lost 3 bases to trimming and J lost 3 bases; unmatched junction nucleotides: 8. CDR1 and CDR2 (germline): LNHDA, SQIVND (reference sequence). The CDR3 contains 15 residues. The CDR3 loop is CASSITGTAIYEQYF. The CDR3, as DNA: TGTGCCAGTAGTATTACCGGGACAGCGATCTACGAGCAGTACTTC.

V usage is TRBV29-1 and J usage is TRBJ1-2; D ambiguous. CDR1 is SQVTM, CDR2 ANQGSEA, per germline. V lost 2 bases and J lost 6, with 7 bases in between. The CDR3 has 11 residues. CDR3 sequence (DNA): TGCAGCGTTGAACTTCGGGATGGCTACACCTTC. Amino acid sequence: CSVELRDGYTF.

The genes are TRBV9 and TRBJ2-5; 11 nucleotides match TRBD2. The CDR3 contains 15 residues. The germline gives CDR1 SGDLS, CDR2 YYNGEE. With V trimmed by 7 bases and J by 2 bases, 7 bases remained unmatched. CDR3 sequence (DNA): TGTGCCAGCGGCCGTGGGACTAGCGGACAAGAGACCCAGTACTTC. Translation gives CASGRGTSGQETQYF.